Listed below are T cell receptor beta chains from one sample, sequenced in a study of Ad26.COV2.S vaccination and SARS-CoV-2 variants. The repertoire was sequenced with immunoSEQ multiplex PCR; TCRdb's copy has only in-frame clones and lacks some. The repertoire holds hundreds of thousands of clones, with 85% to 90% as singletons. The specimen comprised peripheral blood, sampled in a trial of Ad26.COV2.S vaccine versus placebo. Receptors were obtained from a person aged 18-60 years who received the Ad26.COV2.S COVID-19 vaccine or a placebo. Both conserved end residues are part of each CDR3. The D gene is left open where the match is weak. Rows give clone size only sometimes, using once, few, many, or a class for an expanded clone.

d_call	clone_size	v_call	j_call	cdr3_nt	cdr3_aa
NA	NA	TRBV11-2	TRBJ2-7	TGTGCCAGCAGCTTAGACAGGCTGGCCTACGAGCAGTACTTC	CASSLDRLAYEQYF
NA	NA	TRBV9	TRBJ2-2	TGTGCCAGCAGCGTAGGGGACCTCCTACGGGCCGGGGAGCTGTTTTTT	CASSVGDLLRAGELFF
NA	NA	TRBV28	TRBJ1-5	TGTGCCAGCAGTCCACCTTGGACTCATAGCAATCAGCCCCAGCATTTT	CASSPPWTHSNQPQHF
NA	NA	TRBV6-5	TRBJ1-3	TGTGCCAGCACTTCTCGTTCTGGAAACACCATATATTTT	CASTSRSGNTIYF
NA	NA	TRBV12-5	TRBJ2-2	TGTGCTAGTGTCCTCGAGGACAAGATCGGGGAGCTGTTTTTT	CASVLEDKIGELFF
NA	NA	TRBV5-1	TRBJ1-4	TGCGCCAGCAGCCAGACAGCAACTAATGAAAAACTGTTTTTT	CASSQTATNEKLFF
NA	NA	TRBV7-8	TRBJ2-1	TGTGCCAGCAGCCCAAGGGCCCTCTCGAGTGAGCAGTTCTTC	CASSPRALSSEQFF
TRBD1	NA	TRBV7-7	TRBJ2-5	TGTGCTAGCAGCTTAGTGGCAGGGGGCAGAGAGACCCAGTACTTC	CASSLVAGGRETQYF
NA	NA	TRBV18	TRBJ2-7	TGTGCCAGCTCCTCGAGAGAGGGGAACTACGAGCAGTACTTC	CASSSREGNYEQYF
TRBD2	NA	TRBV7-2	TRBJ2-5	TGTGCCAGCAGCCACGGACTAGCGGGGGTTTTGGGAGAGACCCAGTACTTC	CASSHGLAGVLGETQYF
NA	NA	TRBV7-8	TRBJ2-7	TGTGCCAGCAGCTTAAGCGGGACAGGTACCTACGAGCAGTACTTC	CASSLSGTGTYEQYF
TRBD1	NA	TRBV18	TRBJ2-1	TGTGCCAGCTCACCGACAGGGGGATACAAAATTGGTGAGCAGTTCTTC	CASSPTGGYKIGEQFF
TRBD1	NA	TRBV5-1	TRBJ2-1	TGCGCCAGCAGCCCTGGACAGGATAATGAGCAGTTCTTC	CASSPGQDNEQFF
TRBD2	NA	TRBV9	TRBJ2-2	TGTGCCAGCAGCGTAGTGGGCGGGGGCACCGGGGAGCTGTTTTTT	CASSVVGGGTGELFF
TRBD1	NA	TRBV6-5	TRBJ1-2	TGTGCCAGCATCAGGGCAGGGGGCCACTATGGCTACACCTTC	CASIRAGGHYGYTF
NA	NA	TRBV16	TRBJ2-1	TGTGCCAGCAGCCAATTGAGGGGCGTCAATGAGCAGTTCTTC	CASSQLRGVNEQFF
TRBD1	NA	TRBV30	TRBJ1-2	TGTGCCTCCGCCAGGGGGACTAACTATGGCTACACCTTC	CASARGTNYGYTF
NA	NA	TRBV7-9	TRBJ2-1	TGTGCCAGCAGCTGGACAGCCCGCGGGTCCTACAATGAGCAGTTCTTC	CASSWTARGSYNEQFF
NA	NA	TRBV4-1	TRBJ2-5	TGCGCCAGCAGCCGGACATACAGGGTTGAAGAGACCCAGTACTTC	CASSRTYRVEETQYF
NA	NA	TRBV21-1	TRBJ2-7	TGTGCCAGCAGCAAAAGGAGGGACAGGCCAACCTACGAGCAGTACTTC	CASSKRRDRPTYEQYF
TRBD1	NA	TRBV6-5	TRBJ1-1	TGTGCCAGCAGTAGAAGGGACAGGGGGGGGACTGAAGCTTTCTTT	CASSRRDRGGTEAFF
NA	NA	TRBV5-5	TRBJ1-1	TGTGCCAGCAGCCCAACGGGGCGGAACACTGAAGCTTTCTTT	CASSPTGRNTEAFF
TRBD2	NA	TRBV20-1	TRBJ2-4	TGCAGTGCTAGTACTAGCGGGGGGAGGATTCAGTACTTC	CSASTSGGRIQYF
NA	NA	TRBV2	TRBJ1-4	TGTGCCAGCAAAATCGGACAGTACGAAAAACTGTTTTTT	CASKIGQYEKLFF
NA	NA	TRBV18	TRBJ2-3	TGTGCCAGCTCCCCAAGACGCACAGATACGCAGTATTTT	CASSPRRTDTQYF
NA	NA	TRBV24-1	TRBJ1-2	TGTGCCACCAGTGTTCGAAAAGGGGGATCCGATGGCTACACCTTC	CATSVRKGGSDGYTF
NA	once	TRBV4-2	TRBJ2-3	TGTGCCAGCAGCCCTGGCGTAGGGGTCACAGATACGCAGTATTTT	CASSPGVGVTDTQYF
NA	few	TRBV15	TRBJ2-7	TGTGCCACCAGCAGAGTACCGATCTACGAGCAGTACTTC	CATSRVPIYEQYF
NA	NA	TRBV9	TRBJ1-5	TGTGCCAGCAGCGTAGGTGTGGGGGAGAATCAGCCCCAGCATTTT	CASSVGVGENQPQHF
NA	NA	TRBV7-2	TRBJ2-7	TGTGCCAGCAGCTTGTCACCGGGGAACTACGAGCAGTACTTC	CASSLSPGNYEQYF
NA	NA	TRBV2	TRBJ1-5	TGTGCCAGCAGTCGGGACATTAGCAATCAGCCCCAGCATTTT	CASSRDISNQPQHF
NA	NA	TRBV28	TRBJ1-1	TGTGCCAGCAGTTTACCCCCTGAAGCTTTCTTT	CASSLPPEAFF
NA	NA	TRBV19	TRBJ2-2	TGTGCCAGTAGTGCAGGGTCAGGAACGACCGGGGAGCTGTTTTTT	CASSAGSGTTGELFF
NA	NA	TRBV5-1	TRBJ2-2	TGCGCCAGCAGCTTGGAGGGCCGGGACACCGGGGAGCTGTTTTTT	CASSLEGRDTGELFF
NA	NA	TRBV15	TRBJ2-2	TGTGCCACCAGACCGGGACATTTAACCGGGGAGCTGTTTTTT	CATRPGHLTGELFF
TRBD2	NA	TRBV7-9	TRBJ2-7	TGTGCCAGCAGCCCCCTCCCGGGACTAGCGGGAGAGCTCGAGCAGTACTTC	CASSPLPGLAGELEQYF
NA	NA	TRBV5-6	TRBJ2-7	TGTGCCAGCAGCTCCCGTTCCGGCTACTACGAGCAGTACTTC	CASSSRSGYYEQYF
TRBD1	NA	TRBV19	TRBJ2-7	TGTGCCAGTAGTGCAACAGGGGCCGAAGCCTACGAGCAGTACTTC	CASSATGAEAYEQYF
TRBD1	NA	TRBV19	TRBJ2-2	TGTGCCAGTAGTACCCAACAGGGGGTCGTCACCGGGGAGCTGTTTTTT	CASSTQQGVVTGELFF
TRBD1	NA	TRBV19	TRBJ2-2	TGTGCCAGCTGGGACAGGGGGCAAACTAACACCGGGGAGCTGTTTTTT	CASWDRGQTNTGELFF
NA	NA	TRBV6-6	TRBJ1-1	TGTGCCAGCAGTTATGCGCGTTTTTCGTCTGAAGCTTTCTTT	CASSYARFSSEAFF
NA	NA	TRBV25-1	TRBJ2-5	TGTGCCAGCAGTGAGCCAGGGTTGGAGACCCAGTACTTC	CASSEPGLETQYF
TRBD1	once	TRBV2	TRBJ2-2	TGTGCCAGCAGTGAAGCGCTTCGTGGACAGGGAAACACCGGGGAGCTGTTTTTT	CASSEALRGQGNTGELFF
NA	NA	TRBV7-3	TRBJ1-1	TGTGCCAGCAGCGTACAGGGGAACACTGAAGCTTTCTTT	CASSVQGNTEAFF
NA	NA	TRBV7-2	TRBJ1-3	TGTGCCAGCAGCTTGACCGGGACCGACTCTGGAAACACCATATATTTT	CASSLTGTDSGNTIYF